The TCR beta chain described here comes from a study of T cells after yellow fever vaccination. About the study: Any fraction with a low cell number was prepared using SMART-Seq v4 Ultra Low Input.

The CDR3 contains 15 residues. Germline CDR1 reads KGHDR; CDR2 reads SFDVKD. V shed 4 bases and J shed 8 bases, with 17 bases lying between them. TCRdb re-called the 5' RACE reads through MiXCR, storing one row per CDR3 protein. The profile shows hundreds of thousands of distinct CDR3 sequences, roughly an eighth of them singletons. Concerning this clonotype: The antigen remains undetermined.

General study findings and limits: Clonotypes found in both CD4 and CD8 compartments made up a small share. Re-detected after boosting: most primary clones, about 96% of CD4 and about 90% of CD8.

This chain uses TRBV24-1 with TRBJ2-1; tentatively, D is TRBD2 (7 bases). Sample: CD4+ T cells sorted from PBMCs, taken 15 days after the yellow fever booster vaccination. The receptor's source is a man aged 18 to 29 who received the YFV17D yellow fever vaccine. This chain's CDR3 is CATSDPLSGGHEQFF. The CDR3, as DNA: TGTGCCACCAGTGACCCTCTTTCGGGGGGCCATGAGCAGTTCTTC.